This is a list of T cell receptor beta chains from one sample in a study of CD8 T cells in Susac syndrome. MiXCR was run by TCRdb on the immunoSEQ multiplex PCR reads, yielding one entry per CDR3 protein. The sample contains 75,000 to 100,000 distinct CDR3 sequences, roughly 94% of which appear only once. Input material: CD8+ T cells from PBMCs. These receptors all come from a human donor in good health. The CDR3 runs from the conserved cysteine through the conserved F or W. A D gene is named only where the DNA matches it firmly. Some rows mark clone size as missing; the rest say once, few, many or name a class of expanded clone.

d_call clone_size j_call v_call cdr3_aa cdr3_nt
TRBD2 . TRBJ2-1 TRBV27 CASSSLESGSRGNEQFF TGTGCCAGCAGCAGTTTGGAAAGCGGGAGCCGGGGGAATGAGCAGTTCTTC
. . TRBJ1-5 TRBV20-1 CSARELSTNQPQHF TGCAGTGCTAGAGAGCTTTCTACCAATCAGCCCCAGCATTTT
. . TRBJ2-7 TRBV13 CASSARVRGEQYF TGTGCCAGCAGCGCCCGGGTCAGGGGTGAGCAGTACTTC
TRBD2 . TRBJ2-1 TRBV5-1 CASSPGGASYNEQFF TGCGCCAGCAGCCCGGGGGGGGCATCCTACAATGAGCAGTTCTTC
. . TRBJ1-2 TRBV4-3 CASSWELRAAGHYGYTF TGCGCCAGCAGTTGGGAGCTTAGGGCGGCCGGACACTATGGCTACACCTTC
. . TRBJ1-4 TRBV7-6 CASSHGEKLFF TGTGCCAGCAGTCATGGTGAAAAACTGTTTTTT
TRBD1 . TRBJ1-1 TRBV7-9 CASSLTGTNTEAFF TGTGCCAGCAGCTTGACAGGGACGAACACTGAAGCTTTCTTT
. . TRBJ2-5 TRBV12-3/TRBV12-4 CASRTLDQETQYF TGTGCCAGCAGAACACTAGATCAGGAGACCCAGTACTTC
. once TRBJ2-1 TRBV4-1 CASSQDSPLQDEQFF TGCGCCAGCAGCCAAGATAGCCCCCTACAGGATGAGCAGTTCTTC
. . TRBJ2-3 TRBV19 CASSGQEGSSTDTQYF TGTGCCAGTAGTGGACAGGAGGGATCTAGCACAGATACGCAGTATTTT
. . TRBJ2-7 TRBV7-2 CASSLVPPGGRHEQYF TGTGCCAGCAGCTTAGTCCCCCCAGGGGGGCGTCACGAGCAGTACTTC
TRBD2 . TRBJ2-7 TRBV20-1 CSARKAGDYYEQYF TGCAGTGCTAGAAAAGCGGGGGACTACTACGAGCAGTACTTC
. . TRBJ2-1 TRBV29-1 CSVGGRSGKVYNEQFF TGCAGCGTTGGGGGGCGGTCAGGGAAAGTCTACAATGAGCAGTTCTTC
. . TRBJ2-3 TRBV12-3/TRBV12-4 CASITLEDTDTQYF TGTGCCAGCATCACTCTGGAGGACACAGATACGCAGTATTTT
. . TRBJ2-5 TRBV24-1 CATSDLQTGRETQYF TGTGCCACCAGTGATTTGCAAACAGGGAGAGAGACCCAGTACTTC
TRBD2 . TRBJ2-1 TRBV7-6 CASSPTSGGPTYNEQFF TGTGCCAGCAGCCCGACTAGCGGGGGGCCCACCTACAATGAGCAGTTCTTC
. . TRBJ1-1 TRBV6-2/TRBV6-3 CASSYSRVNTEAFF TGTGCCAGCAGTTACTCGAGGGTGAACACTGAAGCTTTCTTT
. few TRBJ2-4 TRBV29-1 CSAENRTAKNIQYF TGCAGCGCCGAGAACAGGACGGCCAAAAACATTCAGTACTTC
. . TRBJ2-1 TRBV7-9 CASRRFTTKLGEQFF TGTGCCAGCAGAAGGTTTACCACAAAACTCGGAGAGCAGTTCTTC
. . TRBJ2-7 TRBV29-1 CSVYPGSRNEQYF TGCAGCGTCTACCCCGGGTCCCGAAACGAGCAGTACTTC
. . TRBJ2-4 TRBV7-2 CASSLGPIQYF TGTGCCAGCAGCTTAGGACCAATTCAGTACTTC
. . TRBJ2-7 TRBV9 CASSVDDRRLDEQYF TGTGCCAGCAGCGTAGACGACAGACGACTAGACGAGCAGTACTTC
. . TRBJ2-7 TRBV5-6 CASSLVFGGLYEQYF TGTGCCAGCAGCTTAGTTTTTGGGGGTCTCTACGAGCAGTACTTC
. . TRBJ2-1 TRBV4-1 CASSQGRGYNEQFF TGCGCCAGCAGCCAAGGGAGAGGCTACAATGAGCAGTTCTTC
. . TRBJ2-6 TRBV12-5 CASGFRGSGANVLTF TGTGCTAGTGGTTTCCGGGGGTCTGGGGCCAACGTCCTGACTTTC
. once TRBJ2-7 TRBV7-9 CASSPKPPQGLSYEQYF TGTGCCAGCAGCCCCAAGCCGCCACAGGGACTCTCCTACGAGCAGTACTTC
. . TRBJ2-1 TRBV5-1 CASSLVMTNEQFF TGCGCCAGCAGCTTGGTAATGACGAATGAGCAGTTCTTC
. . TRBJ2-5 TRBV12-3/TRBV12-4 CASSLGTGETQYF TGTGCCAGCAGTTTAGGGACTGGGGAGACCCAGTACTTC
TRBD2 . TRBJ2-7 TRBV14 CASSQGLAGADYEQYF TGTGCCAGCAGCCAAGGACTAGCGGGGGCCGATTACGAGCAGTACTTC
. . TRBJ2-7 TRBV7-2 CASSSAGYYEQYF TGTGCCAGCAGTTCGGCAGGCTACTACGAGCAGTACTTC
TRBD1 . TRBJ2-3 TRBV27 CASSSWTGRTTDTQYF TGTGCCAGCAGTTCTTGGACAGGGAGGACCACAGATACGCAGTATTTT
TRBD2 . TRBJ2-3 TRBV5-6 CASTPSRTSSTDTQYF TGTGCCAGCACCCCATCACGGACTAGCAGCACAGATACGCAGTATTTT
. . TRBJ2-7 TRBV5-1 CASSDTDYEQYF TGCGCCAGCAGCGACACGGACTACGAGCAGTACTTC
. . TRBJ2-1 TRBV7-9 CASSLGQPPSYNEQFF TGTGCCAGCAGCTTAGGGCAACCTCCCTCCTACAATGAGCAGTTCTTC
TRBD1 . TRBJ1-6 TRBV18 CASSPGQLNSPLHF TGTGCCAGCTCACCGGGACAGCTTAATTCACCCCTCCACTTT
. . TRBJ2-1 TRBV29-1 CSVDGAVYNEQFF TGCAGCGTTGACGGAGCGGTCTACAATGAGCAGTTCTTC
. . TRBJ1-4 TRBV7-9 CASQGGTNEKLFF TGTGCCAGCCAAGGGGGAACTAATGAAAAACTGTTTTTT
. . TRBJ2-3 TRBV24-1 CATQSRHSSTDTQYF TGTGCCACCCAGTCCCGACATTCTAGCACAGATACGCAGTATTTT
. . TRBJ2-5 TRBV3-1 CASSQEDSPQETQYF TGTGCCAGCAGCCAAGAAGACAGTCCACAAGAGACCCAGTACTTC
. . TRBJ2-6 TRBV6-6 CAGSSPSSGANVLTF TGTGCCGGCTCTTCCCCCTCCTCTGGGGCCAACGTCCTGACTTTC
TRBD2 . TRBJ2-1 TRBV7-3 CASSDRLAGDPEQFF TGTGCCAGCAGCGACAGACTAGCGGGAGATCCTGAGCAGTTCTTC
TRBD2 once TRBJ2-2 TRBV6-2/TRBV6-3 CASRPPGLAGGPYTGELFF TGTGCCAGCAGACCACCGGGACTAGCGGGGGGGCCGTACACCGGGGAGCTGTTTTTT
TRBD2 . TRBJ2-3 TRBV9 CASSVPRLAGDLDTQYF TGTGCCAGCAGCGTTCCAAGACTAGCGGGGGACCTGGATACGCAGTATTTT
TRBD1 . TRBJ2-5 TRBV28 CASSSRHRGETQYF TGTGCCAGCAGTTCCCGGCACAGGGGAGAGACCCAGTACTTC
. few TRBJ1-2 TRBV18 CASSPGAGDGYTF TGTGCCAGCTCACCGGGGGCCGGGGATGGCTACACCTTC
. once TRBJ2-3 TRBV7-9 CASSLSATEADTQYF TGTGCCAGCAGCTTAAGCGCGACAGAAGCAGATACGCAGTATTTT
TRBD1 . TRBJ1-5 TRBV6-5 CASSYSSGTVNQPQHF TGTGCCAGCAGTTACTCTTCCGGGACAGTAAATCAGCCCCAGCATTTT
. . TRBJ2-7 TRBV5-1 CASSLEVQDYSYEQYF TGCGCCAGCAGCTTGGAGGTGCAGGACTACTCCTACGAGCAGTACTTC
. . TRBJ1-1 TRBV12-3/TRBV12-4 CASSFRVRTEAFF TGTGCCAGCAGTTTCCGGGTCCGCACTGAAGCTTTCTTT
. . TRBJ1-2 TRBV27 CASSPDGAVYGYTF TGTGCCAGCAGCCCCGATGGGGCAGTCTATGGCTACACCTTC